The present TCR beta chain was sequenced within a study of CD8 T cells in ankylosing spondylitis. Study-level results: The authors reported significant enrichment of disease-linked clones in matched ankylosing spondylitis synovial fluid.

TCRdb itself ran the 5' RACE reads through MiXCR, one entry per CDR3 protein. The table includes some 140,000 distinct CDR3 sequences, roughly 7.7% detected once. V lost 4 bases to trimming and J lost 4 bases, with 16 bases between them. Germline values: CDR1 SGHVS, CDR2 FQNEAQ. The CDR3 spans 15 residues. This clonotype was seen a few times. What it recognizes is unknown. This chain connects TRBV7-8 to TRBJ1-1; a possible D gene is TRBD1 (6 bases). Material for sequencing was synovial fluid, either unsorted or a sorted T cell fraction (not recorded which). The receptor was derived from a male donor with ankylosing spondylitis. The CDR3 is CASSSLGGGRTEAFF. Written as DNA, the CDR3 is TGTGCCAGCAGCTCCCTAGGGGGTGGACGCACTGAAGCTTTCTTT.